This T cell receptor (beta chain) emerged from a study of cytomegalovirus exposure and HLA in healthy donors. General study points: With further analysis later on, most CMV-associated TCR beta chains appeared HLA-restricted. Reported performance of the classifier showed diagnosis of cytomegalovirus status with high specificity and sensitivity.

Primers included in the PCR were 60 Vbeta and 13 Jbeta primers. Sequencing used immunoSEQ multiplex PCR; TCRdb keeps in-frame clones, though not all of them. Of around 150,000 clones listed, about 65% are singletons. The CDR3 totals 13 residues. V was cut by 7 bases and J by 0 bases, with 10 bases left in between. Per the germline V gene, CDR1 is SGHDN and CDR2 is FVKESK. In its sample, this clone was seen a few times. Its antigen remains unknown. The chain links TRBV14 to TRBJ2-7, with TRBD2 as a possible D gene (5 bases). Sequencing input: PBMCs. The sequence was obtained from a woman between 18 and 29 years old in good health and CMV-seropositive. The CDR3 DNA sequence: TGTGCCAGCATGAGGGAGAACTCCTACGAGCAGTACTTC. This encodes CASMRENSYEQYF.